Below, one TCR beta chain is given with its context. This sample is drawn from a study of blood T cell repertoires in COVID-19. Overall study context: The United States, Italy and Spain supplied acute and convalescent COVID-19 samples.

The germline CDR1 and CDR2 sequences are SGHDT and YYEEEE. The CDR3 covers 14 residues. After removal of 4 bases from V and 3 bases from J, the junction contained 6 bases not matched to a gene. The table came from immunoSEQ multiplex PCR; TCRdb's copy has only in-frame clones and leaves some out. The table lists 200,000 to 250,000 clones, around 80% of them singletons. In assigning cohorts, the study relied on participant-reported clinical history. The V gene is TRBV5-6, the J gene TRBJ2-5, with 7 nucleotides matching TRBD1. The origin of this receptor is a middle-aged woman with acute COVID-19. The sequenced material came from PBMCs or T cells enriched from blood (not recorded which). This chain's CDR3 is CASSPTGWKETQYF. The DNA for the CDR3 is TGTGCCAGCAGCCCGACAGGGTGGAAAGAGACCCAGTACTTC.